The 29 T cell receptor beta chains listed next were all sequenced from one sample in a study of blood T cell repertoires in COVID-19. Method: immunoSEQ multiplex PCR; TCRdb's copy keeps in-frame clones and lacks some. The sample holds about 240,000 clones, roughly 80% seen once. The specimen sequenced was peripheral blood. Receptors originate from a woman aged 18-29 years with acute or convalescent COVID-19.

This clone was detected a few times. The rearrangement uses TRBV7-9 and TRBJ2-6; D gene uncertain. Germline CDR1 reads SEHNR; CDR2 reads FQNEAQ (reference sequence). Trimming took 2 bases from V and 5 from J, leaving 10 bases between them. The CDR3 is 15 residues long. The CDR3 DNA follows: TGTGCCAGCAGCTTAATTTCCGGTTGGGCCAACGTCCTGACTTTC. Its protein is CASSLISGWANVLTF. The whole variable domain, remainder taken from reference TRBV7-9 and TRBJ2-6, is DTGVSQNPRHKITKRGQNVTFRCDPISEHNRLYWYRQTLGQGPEFLTYFQNEAQLEKSRLLSDRFSAERPKGSFSTLEIQRTEQGDSAMYLCASSLISGWANVLTFGAGSRLTVL.

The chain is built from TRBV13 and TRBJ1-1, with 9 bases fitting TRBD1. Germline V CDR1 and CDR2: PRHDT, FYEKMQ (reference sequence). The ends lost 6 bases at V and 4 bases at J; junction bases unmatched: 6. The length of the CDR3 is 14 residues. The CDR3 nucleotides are TGTGCCAGCAGAAACCTACAGGGGGCCACTGAAGCTTTCTTT. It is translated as CASRNLQGATEAFF.

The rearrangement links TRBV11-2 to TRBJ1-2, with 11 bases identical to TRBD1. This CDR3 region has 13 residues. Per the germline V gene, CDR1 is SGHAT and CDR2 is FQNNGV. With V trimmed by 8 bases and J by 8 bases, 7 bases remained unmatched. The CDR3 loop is CASPRDRGNGYTF. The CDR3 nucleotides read TGTGCCAGCCCGAGGGACAGGGGGAACGGCTACACCTTC. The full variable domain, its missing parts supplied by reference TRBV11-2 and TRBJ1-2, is EAGVAQSPRYKIIEKRQSVAFWCNPISGHATLYWYQQILGQGPKLLIQFQNNGVVDDSQLPKDRFSAERLKGVDSTLKIQPAKLEDSAVYLCASPRDRGNGYTFGSGTRLTVV.

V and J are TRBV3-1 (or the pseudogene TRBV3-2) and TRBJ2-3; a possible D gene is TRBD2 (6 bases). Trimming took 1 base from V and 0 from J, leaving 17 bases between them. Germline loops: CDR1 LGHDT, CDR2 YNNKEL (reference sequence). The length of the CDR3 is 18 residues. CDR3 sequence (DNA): TGTGCCAGCAGCCAAGCGGGGGACTCATGTGCTAGCACAGATACGCAGTATTTT. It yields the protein CASSQAGDSCASTDTQYF.

DNA of the CDR3: TGTGCCAGCAGACCCCTCCGACAGGGCTCTAATGAAAAACTGTTTTTT. This codes for CASRPLRQGSNEKLFF. This chain joins TRBV5-8 and TRBJ1-4; TRBD1 matches at 7 bases. With 5 bases clipped from V and 3 bases from J, the junction kept 10 bases outside the gene matches. CDR3 length: 16 amino acids. From germline, CDR1 is SGHTS and CDR2 YDEGEE.

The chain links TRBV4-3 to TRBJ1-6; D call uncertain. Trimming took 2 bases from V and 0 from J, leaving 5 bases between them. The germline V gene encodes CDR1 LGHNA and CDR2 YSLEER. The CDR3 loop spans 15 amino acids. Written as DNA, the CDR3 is TGCGCCAGCAGCCAACAAGCCTCCTATAATTCACCCCTCCACTTT. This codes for CASSQQASYNSPLHF.

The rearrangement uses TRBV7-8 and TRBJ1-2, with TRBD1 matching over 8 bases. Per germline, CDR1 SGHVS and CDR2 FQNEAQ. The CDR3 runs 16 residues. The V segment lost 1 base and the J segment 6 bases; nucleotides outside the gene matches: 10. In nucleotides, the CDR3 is TGTGCCAGCAGCTTAGAGCGGGACAGGCCTATAGATGGCTACACCTTC. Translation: CASSLERDRPIDGYTF.

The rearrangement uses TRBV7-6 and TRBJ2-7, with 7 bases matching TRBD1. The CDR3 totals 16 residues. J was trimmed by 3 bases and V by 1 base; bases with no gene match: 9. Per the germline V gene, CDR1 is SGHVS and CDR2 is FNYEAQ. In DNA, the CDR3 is TGTGCCAGCAGCTTAGGTGTACAGGGGCCGAACTACGAGCAGTACTTC. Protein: CASSLGVQGPNYEQYF.

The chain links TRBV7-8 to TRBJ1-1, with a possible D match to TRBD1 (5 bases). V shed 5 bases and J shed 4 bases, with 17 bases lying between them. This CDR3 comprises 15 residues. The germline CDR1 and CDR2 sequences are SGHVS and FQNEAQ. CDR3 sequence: CASSTRVGLATEAFF. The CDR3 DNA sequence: TGTGCCAGCAGCACCCGGGTGGGGCTGGCCACTGAAGCTTTCTTT.

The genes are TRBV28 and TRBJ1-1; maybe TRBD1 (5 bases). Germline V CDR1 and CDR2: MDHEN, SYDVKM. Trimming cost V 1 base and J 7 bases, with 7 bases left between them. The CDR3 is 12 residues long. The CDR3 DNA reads TGTGCCAGCAGTTTATTGGGGCATGAAGCTTTCTTT. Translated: CASSLLGHEAFF. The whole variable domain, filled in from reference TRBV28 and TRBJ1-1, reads DVKVTQSSRYLVKRTGEKVFLECVQDMDHENMFWYRQDPGLGLRLIYFSYDVKMKEKGDIPEGYSVSREKKERFSLILESASTNQTSMYLCASSLLGHEAFFGQGTRLTVV.

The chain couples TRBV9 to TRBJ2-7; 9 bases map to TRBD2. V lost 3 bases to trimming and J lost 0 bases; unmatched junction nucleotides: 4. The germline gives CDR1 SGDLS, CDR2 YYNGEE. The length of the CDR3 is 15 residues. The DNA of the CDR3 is TGTGCCAGCAGCGCCGGACTAGCGAACTCCTACGAGCAGTACTTC. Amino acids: CASSAGLANSYEQYF.

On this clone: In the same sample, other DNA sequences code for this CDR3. The CDR3 loop reads CARGRDEAFF. CDR3 DNA: TGTGCCAGGGGGCGAGATGAAGCTTTCTTT. The rearrangement links TRBV2 to TRBJ1-1; maybe TRBD1 (5 bases). Trimming cost V 9 bases and J 7 bases, with 9 bases left between them. Germline-derived CDR1 and CDR2 are SNHLY and FYNNEI. The CDR3 is 10 residues long. The full variable domain, with the rest looked up from reference TRBV2 and TRBJ1-1, is EPEVTQTPSHQVTQMGQEVILRCVPISNHLYFYWYRQILGQKVEFLVSFYNNEISEKSEIFDDQFSVERPDGSNFTLKIRSTKLEDSAMYFCARGRDEAFFGQGTRLTVV.

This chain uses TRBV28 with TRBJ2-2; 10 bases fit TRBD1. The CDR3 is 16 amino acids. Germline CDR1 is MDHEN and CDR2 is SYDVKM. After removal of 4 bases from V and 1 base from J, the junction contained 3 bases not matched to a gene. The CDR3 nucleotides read TGTGCCAGCAGTTCGGGACAGGGGAAGAACACCGGGGAGCTGTTTTTT. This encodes CASSSGQGKNTGELFF.

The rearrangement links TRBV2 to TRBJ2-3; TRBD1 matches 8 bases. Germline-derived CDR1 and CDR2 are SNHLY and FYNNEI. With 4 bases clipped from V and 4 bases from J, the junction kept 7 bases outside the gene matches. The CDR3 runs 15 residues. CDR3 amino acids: CASSGSGTGSDTQYF. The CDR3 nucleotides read TGTGCCAGCAGTGGTTCCGGGACAGGATCAGATACGCAGTATTTT.

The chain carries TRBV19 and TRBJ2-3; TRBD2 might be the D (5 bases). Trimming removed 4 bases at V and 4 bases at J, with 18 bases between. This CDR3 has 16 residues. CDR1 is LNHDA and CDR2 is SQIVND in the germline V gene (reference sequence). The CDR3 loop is CASSRNRGLGPDTQYF. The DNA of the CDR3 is TGTGCCAGTAGTAGGAACCGGGGTCTGGGTCCAGATACGCAGTATTTT.

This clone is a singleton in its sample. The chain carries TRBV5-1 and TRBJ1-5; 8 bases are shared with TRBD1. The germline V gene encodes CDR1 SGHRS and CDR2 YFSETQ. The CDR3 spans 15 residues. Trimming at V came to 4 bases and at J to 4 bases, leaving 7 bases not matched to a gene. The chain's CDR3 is CASSPLTGANQPQHF. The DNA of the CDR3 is TGCGCCAGCAGCCCCCTGACAGGGGCTAATCAGCCCCAGCATTTT. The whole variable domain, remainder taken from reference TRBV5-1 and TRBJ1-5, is KAGVTQTPRYLIKTRGQQVTLSCSPISGHRSVSWYQQTPGQGLQFLFEYFSETQRNKGNFPGRFSGRQFSNSRSEMNVSTLELGDSALYLCASSPLTGANQPQHFGDGTRLSIL.

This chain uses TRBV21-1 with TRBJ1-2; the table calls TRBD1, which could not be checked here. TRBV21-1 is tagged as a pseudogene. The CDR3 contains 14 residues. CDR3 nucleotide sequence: TGTGCCAGCAGCAAAGCGACAGGGTTTGGTGGCTACACCTTC. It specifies CASSKATGFGGYTF.

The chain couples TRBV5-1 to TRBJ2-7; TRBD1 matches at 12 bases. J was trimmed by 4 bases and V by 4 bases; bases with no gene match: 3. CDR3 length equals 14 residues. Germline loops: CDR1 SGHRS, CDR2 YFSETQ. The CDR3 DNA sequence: TGCGCCAGCAGCCGGGACAGGGGGCTGTACGAGCAGTACTTC. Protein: CASSRDRGLYEQYF.

CDR3 coding DNA: TGTGCCAGCAGCCCGGCTGGAAATCGGGATGGCTACACCTTC. This sequence encodes CASSPAGNRDGYTF. The V call is TRBV7-9, the J call TRBJ1-2; D uncertain. The CDR3 runs 14 residues. Germline values: CDR1 SEHNR, CDR2 FQNEAQ (reference sequence). The V end was cut by 5 bases, the J end by 6 bases, with 16 bases between.

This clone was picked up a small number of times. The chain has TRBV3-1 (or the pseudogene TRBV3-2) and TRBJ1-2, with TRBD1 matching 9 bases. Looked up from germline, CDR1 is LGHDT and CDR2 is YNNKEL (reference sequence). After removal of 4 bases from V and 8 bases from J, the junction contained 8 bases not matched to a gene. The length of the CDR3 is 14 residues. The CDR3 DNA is TGTGCCAGCAGCCCCCCCGGGACAGGGTGGGGCTACACCTTC. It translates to CASSPPGTGWGYTF.

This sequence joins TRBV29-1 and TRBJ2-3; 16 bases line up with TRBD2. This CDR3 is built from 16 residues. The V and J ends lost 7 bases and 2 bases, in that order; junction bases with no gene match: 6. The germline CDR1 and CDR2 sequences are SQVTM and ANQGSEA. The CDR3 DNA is TGCAGCGCACCGGGACTAGCGGGAGGGTACACAGATACGCAGTATTTT. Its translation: CSAPGLAGGYTDTQYF.

The CDR3, as DNA: TGTGCCAGCAGCCAAAACGCCGTTGAAGCAGGAAACACCATATATTTT. This encodes CASSQNAVEAGNTIYF. V and J are TRBV3-1 (or the pseudogene TRBV3-2) and TRBJ1-3; unclear D gene. Per germline, CDR1 LGHDT and CDR2 YNNKEL (reference sequence). The CDR3 consists of 16 residues. The V gene lost 2 bases and the J gene lost 4 bases, with 15 bases spanning the gap.

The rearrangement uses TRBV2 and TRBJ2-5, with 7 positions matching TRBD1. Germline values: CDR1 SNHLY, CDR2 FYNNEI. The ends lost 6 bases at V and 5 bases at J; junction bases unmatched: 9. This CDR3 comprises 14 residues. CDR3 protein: CASRLTGVGETQYF. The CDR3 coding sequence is TGTGCCAGCAGGCTCACAGGGGTTGGCGAGACCCAGTACTTC.

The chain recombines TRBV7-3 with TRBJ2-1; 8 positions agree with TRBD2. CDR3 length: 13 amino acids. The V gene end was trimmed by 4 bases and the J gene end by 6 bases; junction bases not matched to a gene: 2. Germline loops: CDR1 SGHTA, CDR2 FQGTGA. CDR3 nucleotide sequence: TGTGCCAGCAGCTCGACTAGCGCCAATGAGCAGTTCTTC. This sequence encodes CASSSTSANEQFF.

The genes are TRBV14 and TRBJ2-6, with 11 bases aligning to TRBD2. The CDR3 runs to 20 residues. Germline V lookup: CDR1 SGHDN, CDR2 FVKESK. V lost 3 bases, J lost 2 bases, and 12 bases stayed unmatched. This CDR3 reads CASSHWGTSGRFTGANVLTF. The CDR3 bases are TGTGCCAGCAGCCACTGGGGGACTAGCGGACGCTTTACTGGGGCCAACGTCCTGACTTTC.

CDR3 amino acids: CASSRTGLRTYEQYF. CDR3 in DNA: TGTGCCAGTAGTAGAACAGGGCTAAGAACCTACGAGCAGTACTTC. The chain uses TRBV19 and TRBJ2-7, with D possibly being TRBD1 (6 bases). Germline CDR1 LNHDA, CDR2 SQIVND (reference sequence). The ends were cut back, 4 bases at V and 2 bases at J, with 15 bases in the middle. The CDR3 spans 15 residues. The complete variable domain, with remaining parts taken from reference TRBV19 and TRBJ2-7, reads DGGITQSPKYLFRKEGQNVTLSCEQNLNHDAMYWYRQDPGQGLRLIYYSQIVNDFQKGDIAEGYSVSREKKESFPLTVTSAQKNPTAFYLCASSRTGLRTYEQYFGPGTRLTVT.

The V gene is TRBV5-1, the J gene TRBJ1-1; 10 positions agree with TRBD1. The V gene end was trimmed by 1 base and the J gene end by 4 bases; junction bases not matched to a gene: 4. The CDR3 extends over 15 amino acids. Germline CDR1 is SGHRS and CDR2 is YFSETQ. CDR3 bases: TGCGCCAGCAGCTTGCCCGGGACAGGGGTCACTGAAGCTTTCTTT. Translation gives CASSLPGTGVTEAFF.

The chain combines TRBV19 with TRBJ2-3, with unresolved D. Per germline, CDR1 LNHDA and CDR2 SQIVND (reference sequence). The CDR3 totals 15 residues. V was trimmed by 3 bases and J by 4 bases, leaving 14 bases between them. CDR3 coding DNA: TGTGCCAGTAGTATTGGTCTAGTTTTTCCAGATACGCAGTATTTT. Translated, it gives CASSIGLVFPDTQYF.

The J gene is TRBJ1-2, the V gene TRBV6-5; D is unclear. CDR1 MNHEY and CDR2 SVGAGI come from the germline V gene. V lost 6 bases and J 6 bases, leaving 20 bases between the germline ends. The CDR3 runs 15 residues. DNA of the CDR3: TGTGCCAGCAGAGGAACGAGTGGAAACTATGATGGCTACACCTTC. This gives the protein CASRGTSGNYDGYTF.